These 27 T cell receptor beta chains were all obtained from the same sample, sequenced in a study of T cell changes during pregnancy in multiple sclerosis. The protocol was immunoSEQ multiplex PCR, while the TCRdb copy is restricted to in-frame clones and leaves out a portion. The data show 40,000 to 60,000 clones, 85% to 95% seen once. This specimen consisted of CD4+ T cells from peripheral blood mononuclear cells, obtained in the third trimester of pregnancy. These receptors all stem from a female donor with multiple sclerosis, enrolled in a pregnancy study.

This chain uses TRBV28 with TRBJ1-5, with TRBD1 matching over 9 bases. The CDR3 runs 16 residues. The germline V gene has CDR1 MDHEN and CDR2 SYDVKM. J was trimmed by 6 bases and V by 6 bases; bases with no gene match: 12. CDR3 in amino acids: CASSTLSGTGFQPQHF. The CDR3 DNA reads as TGTGCCAGCAGCACCTTGTCCGGGACAGGGTTTCAGCCCCAGCATTTT.

The chain carries TRBV29-1 and TRBJ2-3, with D possibly TRBD2 on 6 matching bases. CDR1 SQVTM and CDR2 ANQGSEA come from the germline V gene. V dropped 1 base and J dropped 4 bases, with 15 bases sitting between them. The CDR3 runs to 15 residues. The CDR3 sequence is CSVEGRAGRADTQYF. In DNA, the CDR3 is TGCAGCGTTGAAGGGCGTGCGGGGCGGGCAGATACGCAGTATTTT.

J is TRBJ2-3 and V is TRBV11-3, with TRBD1 identical over 8 bases. V trimming: 4 bases; J trimming: 3 bases; junction bases outside the gene matches: 6. CDR1 SGHNT and CDR2 YENEEA come from the germline V gene. This CDR3 is 15 amino acids long. DNA of the CDR3: TGTGCCAGCAGCTCCCGACGGACAGGGACAGATACGCAGTATTTT. As protein: CASSSRRTGTDTQYF.

The chain has TRBV6-6 and TRBJ2-6, with TRBD1 matching over 7 bases. The germline CDR1 and CDR2 sequences are MNHNY and SVGAGI (reference sequence). CDR3 length equals 16 residues. Trimming removed 5 bases from V and 2 bases from J; junction bases left unmatched: 6. For the CDR3, the DNA is TGTGCCAGCAGTCCCCCAGGGGGTACTGGGGCCAACGTCCTGACTTTC. Its translation: CASSPPGGTGANVLTF.

The chain carries TRBV7-8 and TRBJ1-1; 10 nucleotides line up with TRBD1. Unmatched junction bases numbered 1, after V lost 2 bases and J lost 4 bases. This CDR3 has 14 residues. Germline assignment: CDR1 SGHVS and CDR2 FQNEAQ. Here the CDR3 reads CASSLRDRGTEAFF. The CDR3 DNA reads as TGTGCCAGCAGCTTACGGGACAGGGGCACTGAAGCTTTCTTT. Full variable domain (missing parts from reference TRBV7-8 and TRBJ1-1): GAGVSQSPRYKVAKRGQDVALRCDPISGHVSLFWYQQALGQGPEFLTYFQNEAQLDKSGLPSDRFFAERPEGSVSTLKIQRTQQEDSAVYLCASSLRDRGTEAFFGQGTRLTVV.

V usage is TRBV4-2 and J usage is TRBJ2-1, with D possibly TRBD2 on 5 matching bases. The germline V and J ends were trimmed by 5 bases and 1 base, with 12 bases remaining between them. Germline CDR1 reads LGHNA; CDR2 reads YNFKEQ. The CDR3 is 15 residues long. CDR3 protein: CASSVSGSSYNEQFF. The DNA for the CDR3 is TGTGCCAGCAGCGTCAGCGGTTCATCCTACAATGAGCAGTTCTTC.

V and J are TRBV30 and TRBJ2-3, with 10 bases fitting TRBD2. Germline lookup yields CDR1 GTSNPN and CDR2 SVGIG (reference sequence). The CDR3 consists of 14 residues. V lost 5 bases, J lost 8 bases, and 10 bases stayed unmatched. The CDR3 spells CAWDTSTSGTTQYF. The CDR3 region has the DNA TGTGCCTGGGACACCTCCACTAGCGGGACTACGCAGTATTTT.

V usage is TRBV4-2 and J usage is TRBJ2-7, with D maybe TRBD1 (5 bases). The germline CDR1 and CDR2 sequences are LGHNA and YNFKEQ. With 3 bases removed from V and 4 bases from J, the gap between germline ends came to 19 bases. The CDR3 runs 16 residues. CDR3 region: CASSQSGWQGMYEQYF. DNA of the CDR3: TGTGCCAGCAGCCAGTCCGGGTGGCAGGGAATGTACGAGCAGTACTTC.

The J gene is TRBJ2-7, the V gene TRBV7-6; 9 nucleotides match TRBD1. Trimming cost V 4 bases and J 5 bases; bases outside gene matches: 9. This CDR3 is 15 amino acids long. Germline V gene data show CDR1 as SGHVS and CDR2 as FNYEAQ. Written as DNA, the CDR3 is TGTGCCAGCAGCTCACCAGGACAGGGGAAAAACGAGCAGTACTTC. Amino acid sequence: CASSSPGQGKNEQYF.

The chain carries TRBV28 and TRBJ1-1; TRBD1 matches at 8 bases. From germline, CDR1 is MDHEN and CDR2 SYDVKM. The V segment lost 6 bases and the J segment 4 bases; nucleotides outside the gene matches: 10. This CDR3 is 15 amino acids long. This CDR3 reads CASSFPGQGSTEAFF. In DNA form, the CDR3 reads TGTGCCAGCAGCTTCCCCGGACAGGGAAGCACTGAAGCTTTCTTT.

The V and J genes are TRBV4-3 and TRBJ2-7; 7 bases map to TRBD1. J gave up 3 bases and V 4 bases, and 3 bases lay outside the gene matches. The germline V gene encodes CDR1 LGHNA and CDR2 YSLEER. The CDR3 extends over 13 amino acids. The CDR3 region has the DNA TGCGCCAGCAGCCGCGGACAGGACTACGAGCAGTACTTC. The encoded protein is CASSRGQDYEQYF.

This chain joins TRBV21-1 and TRBJ1-1. TRBV21-1 is recorded as a pseudogene. The CDR3 contains 14 residues. In DNA, the CDR3 is TGTGCCAGCAGCAAAGGGGATGATCGGGGAAAAGCTTTCTTT. Amino acid sequence: CASSKGDDRGKAFF.

This chain connects TRBV5-5 to TRBJ2-7, with D uncertain. V lost 3 bases and J lost 0, with 4 bases in between. The germline V gene encodes CDR1 SGHKS and CDR2 YYEKEE (reference sequence). The CDR3 covers 12 residues. CDR3 loop: CASSSSSYEQYF. The CDR3, as DNA: TGTGCCAGCAGCTCGAGCTCCTACGAGCAGTACTTC.

This chain joins TRBV19 and TRBJ2-3; 10 bases line up with TRBD2. The germline gives CDR1 LNHDA, CDR2 SQIVND (reference sequence). CDR3 length: 15 amino acids. Trimming at V came to 3 bases and at J to 2 bases, leaving 2 bases not matched to a gene. The CDR3 spells CASSITSGDTDTQYF. CDR3 bases: TGTGCCAGTAGTATTACTAGCGGGGACACAGATACGCAGTATTTT.

This rearrangement joins TRBV19 to TRBJ1-2; 9 nucleotides match TRBD1. The germline gives CDR1 LNHDA, CDR2 SQIVND (reference sequence). The CDR3 has 16 residues. Unmatched junction bases numbered 12, after V lost 5 bases and J lost 5 bases. CDR3 coding DNA: TGTGCCAGTAGTTCGGGACAGGGCTCCGCCCGTTATGGCTACACCTTC. It yields the protein CASSSGQGSARYGYTF.

The chain combines TRBV4-2 with TRBJ2-5, with 11 bases lining up with TRBD2. Germline lookup yields CDR1 LGHNA and CDR2 YNFKEQ. After removal of 1 base from V and 2 bases from J, the junction contained 3 bases not matched to a gene. This CDR3 contains 16 residues. Here the CDR3 reads CASSQGTSGPQETQYF. The CDR3 coding sequence is TGTGCCAGCAGCCAAGGGACTAGCGGGCCTCAAGAGACCCAGTACTTC.

The rearrangement uses TRBV19 and TRBJ1-2, with 10 bases identical to TRBD1. The CDR3 has 15 amino acids. Trimming took 6 bases from V and 7 from J; bases not matched to a gene: 11. The germline V gene encodes CDR1 LNHDA and CDR2 SQIVND (reference sequence). In nucleotides, the CDR3 is TGTGCCAGTAGCCTACCCGACAGGGGGCGGAGTGGCTACACCTTC. As protein: CASSLPDRGRSGYTF.

This clone was seen a single time. As DNA, the CDR3 is TGTGCCACTCCGGGACAGGGAGTAAGGGGCAATCAGCCCCAGCATTTT. Translation gives CATPGQGVRGNQPQHF. The gene calls are TRBV7-6 and TRBJ1-5; 9 positions match TRBD1. Germline values: CDR1 SGHVS, CDR2 FNYEAQ. V was pared by 10 bases and J by 2 bases, with 12 bases of the junction left unmatched. CDR3 length: 16 amino acids.

The chain carries TRBV5-6 and TRBJ2-7; weak D call: TRBD2 (5 bases). In germline, CDR1 is SGHDT, CDR2 YYEEEE. Trimming removed 4 bases at V and 3 bases at J, with 17 bases between. CDR3 length equals 15 residues. The CDR3 reads CASSQALRVGYEQYF. CDR3 DNA: TGTGCCAGCAGCCAGGCTTTGAGGGTCGGCTACGAGCAGTACTTC.

This clone was counted between two and nine times. CDR3 amino acids: CASNQQGDQPQHF. CDR3 nucleotides: TGTGCCAGCAACCAGCAGGGGGATCAGCCCCAGCATTTT. V and J are TRBV6-4 and TRBJ1-5; 7 nucleotides align to TRBD1. With V trimmed by 7 bases and J by 5 bases, 5 bases remained unmatched. Germline V gene data show CDR1 as MRHNA and CDR2 as SNTAGT. CDR3 size: 13 residues.

This chain links TRBV4-3 with TRBJ2-1; weak D call: TRBD2 (5 bases). V lost 1 base and J lost 0, with 13 bases in between. Germline V gene data show CDR1 as LGHNA and CDR2 as YSLEER. The CDR3 loop spans 17 amino acids. The CDR3 bases are TGCGCCAGCAGCCAAGTCCTGCGGGTAAGCTCCTACAATGAGCAGTTCTTC. This codes for CASSQVLRVSSYNEQFF.

The gene calls are TRBV19 and TRBJ1-2, with D unclear. This CDR3 spans 13 amino acids. Trimming took 3 bases from V and 1 from J, leaving 6 bases between them. In germline, CDR1 is LNHDA, CDR2 SQIVND (reference sequence). The CDR3: CASSIDNNYGYTF. DNA for the CDR3: TGTGCCAGTAGTATCGACAATAACTATGGCTACACCTTC. Full variable domain (outside the CDR3, taken from reference TRBV19 and TRBJ1-2): DGGITQSPKYLFRKEGQNVTLSCEQNLNHDAMYWYRQDPGQGLRLIYYSQIVNDFQKGDIAEGYSVSREKKESFPLTVTSAQKNPTAFYLCASSIDNNYGYTFGSGTRLTVV.

The chain employs TRBV7-8 and TRBJ2-7, with TRBD1 matching over 10 bases. The ends lost 5 bases at V and 3 bases at J; junction bases unmatched: 10. There are 16 residues in the CDR3. CDR1 is SGHVS, CDR2 FQNEAQ, per germline. This CDR3 reads CASSPRTGTGVYEQYF. The CDR3, as DNA: TGTGCCAGCAGCCCGAGGACCGGGACAGGGGTCTACGAGCAGTACTTC.

This clone is labeled as medium-sized (0.01 to 0.1%). The V call is TRBV2, the J call TRBJ2-2; possible D gene TRBD1, 6 bases. Germline lookup yields CDR1 SNHLY and CDR2 FYNNEI. The CDR3 spans 14 residues. V gave up 6 bases and J gave up 1 base, with 9 bases separating them. The CDR3 bases are TGTGCCAGCAGCCGCAGGGGGAACACCGGGGAGCTGTTTTTT. Residues: CASSRRGNTGELFF. Drawing the rest from reference TRBV2 and TRBJ2-2, the complete variable domain is EPEVTQTPSHQVTQMGQEVILRCVPISNHLYFYWYRQILGQKVEFLVSFYNNEISEKSEIFDDQFSVERPDGSNFTLKIRSTKLEDSAMYFCASSRRGNTGELFFGEGSRLTVL.

The chain carries TRBV19 and TRBJ2-3; unclear D gene. Trimming removed 0 bases at V and 6 bases at J, with 13 bases between. CDR3 length equals 15 residues. CDR1 and CDR2 (germline): LNHDA, SQIVND (reference sequence). DNA of the CDR3: TGTGCCAGTAGTATAGATCGTGCTAGATCTGATACGCAGTATTTT. This encodes CASSIDRARSDTQYF.

This chain links TRBV5-1 with TRBJ2-7; 7 positions match TRBD1. Germline V gene data show CDR1 as SGHRS and CDR2 as YFSETQ. The V gene end was trimmed by 4 bases and the J gene end by 7 bases; junction bases not matched to a gene: 11. This CDR3 is built from 14 residues. CDR3 sequence reads: CASSPRTGLEEQYF. CDR3 coding DNA: TGCGCCAGCAGCCCCAGGACAGGTCTGGAAGAGCAGTACTTC.

Here the CDR3 DNA reads TGTGCCAGCAGCTCTCTGTCTGGCGGAGGTAGGCAGTATTTT. Translated, it gives CASSSLSGGGRQYF. The rearrangement links TRBV7-8 to TRBJ2-3; TRBD2 might be the D (5 bases). CDR1 and CDR2 (germline): SGHVS, FQNEAQ. V gave up 4 bases and J gave up 11 bases, with 19 bases separating them. The CDR3 is 14 amino acids.